The present T cell receptor (beta chain) was sequenced within a study of persistence of HIV-infected CD4 T cells. This CDR3 has 12 residues. Germline V CDR1 and CDR2: SQVTM, ANQGSEA. V lost 4 bases, J lost 6 bases, and 10 bases lay in between. On this clone itself: The antigen is unknown.

Overlapping HIV-1 Gag 15-mer peptides at approximately 0.96 ug per peptide per mL were used. CD40L-negative CD69-negative CD45RO-high memory CD4+ T cells were sorted as populations depleted of antigen-responding cells. This was the immunoSEQ version 4 assay in survey mode. The assay was immunoSEQ multiplex PCR, and TCRdb's table has in-frame clones only and misses some. The data contain over 60,000 clones, over 60% of them singletons. Overall study findings and caveats: Antigen-responding cells were enriched for degenerate expanded CDR3beta sequences. Compared with CD3/CD28-stimulated cells, CMV- and Gag-responding cells showed lower TCRbeta richness.

The chain joins TRBV29-1 to TRBJ1-5; D is possibly TRBD1 (5 bases). Material: CD4+ T cells sorted from PBMCs after 18-hour stimulation, obtained from a patient who received antiretroviral therapy. This receptor was obtained from an adult man with HIV who was CMV-seropositive. The CDR3 DNA follows: TGCAGCGTTGGGGGGGGGAGTCAGCCCCAGCATTTT. It yields the protein CSVGGGSQPQHF.